This T cell receptor (beta chain) was sequenced for a study of T cell repertoires and leukemia-associated antigens (dated by TCRdb to between 2018 and 2021). Broadly, across the study: About 5.1 to 7 million read pairs and about 3 to 5.0 million effective reads were obtained per sample, with around 15 million effective reads obtained overall. Using in vitro peptide stimulation of healthy T cells, the study set out to figure out what antigen is recognized by a TCR Vbeta21 clone that had previously been found in CML patients. Study-level results and caveats: Direct testing of the expanded clones' antigen specificity and function was not done, and further investigation was required. The four groups showed no significant differences in numbers of Vbeta genes (around 60), Jbeta genes (approximately 15), VDJ rearrangements, or unique CDR3s.

As a first step, the CD3+ T cells were left to rest overnight in RPMI 1640 lacking fetal bovine serum, at around 2.5 million cells/mL. Following the manufacturer's instructions, MACS immunomagnetic beads were used to pull CD3+ T cells out of the PBMCs. The germline V gene (reference sequence) specifies SEHNR as CDR1 and FQNEAQ as CDR2. CDR3 length: 14 amino acids, cysteine to phenylalanine. The only DNA kept is the CDR3, 42 bases in frame from the first base. Trimming takes 8 bases from V and 5 bases from J, and the germline ends sit 15 bases apart. TRIzol reagent was used to extract total RNA from the cultured T cells. TCRbeta libraries were amplified from RNA using 5' rapid amplification of cDNA ends (5'RACE). Before sequencing, library concentration and integrity were assessed using Qubit, an Agilent instrument, and quantitative PCR. A commercial service provider sequenced the qualified libraries on Illumina HiSeq or MiSeq. Per the original workflow: TCR sequences in each sample were identified with MiXCR version 1.8.2. Qualified clones required a CDR3 longer than four amino acids, an in-frame nucleotide length, and no stop codon. A read containing the complete CDR3 structure was counted as an effective read. Validation of expanded clones was performed by RT-PCR with 24 Vbeta primers, GeneScan spectratyping, and Sanger sequencing. In TCRdb, the public reads were trimmed at Q25 with fastp and aligned with MiXCR, with productive beta chains retained. Merged by CDR3 protein, the rows form single entries marked with the most common genes and DNA. Clone size and V and J calls follow TCRdb, not the original study. This sample comprises roughly 15,000 distinct CDR3 sequences, approximately 37% of them detected only once. The ten top clones hold about 10% of the sample.

Ten or more counts support this clonotype. No cognate antigen has been identified for it. No base quality values were provided; no much bigger clone lies one nucleotide off. Sequenced: CD3+ T cells sorted from blood and cultured. The chain is made from TRBV7-9 and TRBJ2-2; the D gene is possibly TRBD2, with 5 bases matching. This sequence originates from a female donor in good health. The DNA reads TGTGCCAGCTGTGATCGGGGTGCTACCGGGGAGCTGTTTTTT. The encoded protein is CASCDRGATGELFF.